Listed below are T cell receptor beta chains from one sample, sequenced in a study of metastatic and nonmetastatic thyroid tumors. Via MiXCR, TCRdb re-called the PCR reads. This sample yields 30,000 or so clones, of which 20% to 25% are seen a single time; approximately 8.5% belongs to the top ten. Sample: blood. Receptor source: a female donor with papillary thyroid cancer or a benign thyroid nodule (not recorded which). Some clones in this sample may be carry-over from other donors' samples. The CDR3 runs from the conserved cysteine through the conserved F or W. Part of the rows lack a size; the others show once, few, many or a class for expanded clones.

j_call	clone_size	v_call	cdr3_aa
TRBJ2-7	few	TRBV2	CARSEDEQYF
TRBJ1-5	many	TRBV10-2	CASSSGQLNQPQHF
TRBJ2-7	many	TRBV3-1	CASSQEVRSSGRLTYEQYF
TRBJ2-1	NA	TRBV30	CAWSVIAGGKNEQFF
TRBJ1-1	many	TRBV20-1	CSARGADFEAFF
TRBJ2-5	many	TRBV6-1	CASTGETQYF
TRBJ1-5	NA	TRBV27	CASSLFATGANQPQHF
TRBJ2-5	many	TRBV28	CASSSGQGETQYF
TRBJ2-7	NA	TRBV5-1	CASSLGGKSYEQYF
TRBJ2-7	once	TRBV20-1	CSARRREGHDEQYF
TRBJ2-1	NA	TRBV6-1	CASTTNRGTNEQFF
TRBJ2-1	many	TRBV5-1	CASTRGGEGYNEQFF
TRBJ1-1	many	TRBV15	CATSFSGRRMNTEAFF
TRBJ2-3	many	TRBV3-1	CASSEAGRDTQYF
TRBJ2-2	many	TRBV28	CASSTASGHTGELFF
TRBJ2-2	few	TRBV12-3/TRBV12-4	CASILAGVATWELFF
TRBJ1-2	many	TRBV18	CASSPGFLDGYGYTF
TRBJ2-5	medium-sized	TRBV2	CASSEGWGTQYF
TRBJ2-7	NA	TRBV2	CASARQSSYEQYF
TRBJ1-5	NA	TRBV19	CASRVSVGINQPQHF
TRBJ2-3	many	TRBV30	CAALVGSRTDTQYF
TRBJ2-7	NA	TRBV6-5	CASSYGGTDLYF
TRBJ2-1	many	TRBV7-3	CASSLRIRPQPNEQFF
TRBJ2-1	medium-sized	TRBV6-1	CASSEWERGGIDNEQFF
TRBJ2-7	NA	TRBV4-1	CASRLDYDEQYF
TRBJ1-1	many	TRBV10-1	CASSDRETEAFF
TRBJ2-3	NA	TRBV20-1	CSATFRVDTQYF
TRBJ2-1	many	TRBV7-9	CASSFDTPNEQFF
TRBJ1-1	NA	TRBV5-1	CASIFDGRNNTEAFF
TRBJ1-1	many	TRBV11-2	CASSLEINTEAFF
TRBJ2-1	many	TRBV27	CASSSRLGNNEQFF
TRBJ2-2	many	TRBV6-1	CASSHLEVTGELFF
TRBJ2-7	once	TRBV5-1	CASSLELRDSGIEQYF
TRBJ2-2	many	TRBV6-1	CASRLGGSRTGELFF
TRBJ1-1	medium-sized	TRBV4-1	CASSTGGKAFF
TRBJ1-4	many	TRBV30	CAWSGQLATNEKLFF
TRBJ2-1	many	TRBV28	CASSSPTSGYNEQFF
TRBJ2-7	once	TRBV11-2	CASSLGGFLADKYEQYF
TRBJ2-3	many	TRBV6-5	CASSYGLAGATDTQYF
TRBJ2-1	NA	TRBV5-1	CACSLSESSYHEQFF
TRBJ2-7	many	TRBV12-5	CASAEGQGFYEQYF
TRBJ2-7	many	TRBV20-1	CSARDTGSYEQYF
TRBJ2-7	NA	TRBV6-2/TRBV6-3	CASSYPGLAGAPGSTREQYF
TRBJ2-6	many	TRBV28	CASSPSYQSLAGGPSGANVLTF
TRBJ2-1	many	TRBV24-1	CATSDPDGQGSYNEQFF
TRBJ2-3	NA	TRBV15	CATSRYSTDTQYF
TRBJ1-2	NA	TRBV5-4	CASSDHPGGYGYTF
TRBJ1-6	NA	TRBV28	CASRDTGGNNSPLHF